A single sample is the source of the 30 T cell receptor beta chains below, sequenced in a study of blood T cell repertoires in COVID-19. Method: immunoSEQ multiplex PCR; TCRdb's copy keeps in-frame clones and lacks some. The sample holds around 43,000 clones, about nine tenths seen once. What was sequenced was peripheral blood. The source of these receptors is a man aged 50-60 years with active COVID-19.

The CDR3 loop reads CASSLVLPGLAAYNEQFF. The CDR3 region has the DNA TGTGCCAGCAGCTTAGTTCTACCTGGACTAGCGGCGTACAATGAGCAGTTCTTC. The chain combines TRBV11-2 with TRBJ2-1; the match to TRBD2 covers 10 bases. Germline V gene lookup returns CDR1 SGHAT and CDR2 FQNNGV. V was pared by 1 base and J by 4 bases, with 10 bases of the junction left unmatched. The CDR3 covers 18 residues.

The gene calls are TRBV7-3 and TRBJ1-2; the match to TRBD1 covers 9 bases. The CDR3 has 15 residues. Germline CDR1 is SGHTA and CDR2 is FQGTGA. V was clipped by 5 bases and J by 4 bases; unmatched bases: 8. CDR3 bases: TGTGCCAGCAGCGAGACTGGACAGGGGCCCTATGGCTACACCTTC. Its translation is CASSETGQGPYGYTF.

The rearrangement joins TRBV11-2 to TRBJ1-2; TRBD1 might be the D (6 bases). Germline V gene lookup returns CDR1 SGHAT and CDR2 FQNNGV. The V end was cut by 0 bases, the J end by 6 bases, with 17 bases between. The CDR3 is 16 amino acids. CDR3 nucleotides: TGTGCCAGCAGCTTAGACTCCTTCGACAGGTTGCATGGCTACACCTTC. Translation gives CASSLDSFDRLHGYTF.

This clone was seen only once. The chain combines TRBV11-3 with TRBJ2-5; a weak D match, TRBD2 (6 bases). This CDR3 has 14 amino acids. Per the germline V gene, CDR1 is SGHNT and CDR2 is YENEEA. Trimming pared 4 bases from V and 4 bases from J, leaving 13 bases between. The CDR3 region is CASSYSGVGETQYF. The CDR3 DNA reads TGTGCCAGCAGCTACTCGGGGGTCGGAGAGACCCAGTACTTC. The complete variable domain, with remaining parts taken from reference TRBV11-3 and TRBJ2-5, reads EAGVVQSPRYKIIEKKQPVAFWCNPISGHNTLYWYLQNLGQGPELLIRYENEEAVDDSQLPKDRFSAERLKGVDSTLKIQPAELGDSAVYLCASSYSGVGETQYFGPGTRLLVL.

The chain links TRBV30 to TRBJ2-7; D is uncertain. This CDR3 region has 9 residues. Germline values: CDR1 GTSNPN, CDR2 SVGIG (reference sequence). V lost 8 bases to trimming and J lost 4 bases, with 6 bases between them. CDR3 region: CAAGYEQYF. The CDR3 DNA sequence: TGTGCCGCCGGGTACGAGCAGTACTTC.

The rearrangement uses TRBV20-1 and TRBJ1-5; the match to TRBD1 covers 8 bases. Germline V gene sequence: CDR1 DFQATT, CDR2 SNEGSKA (reference sequence). Trimming at V came to 3 bases and at J to 2 bases, leaving 6 bases not matched to a gene. The CDR3 runs 15 residues. The CDR3 DNA sequence: TGCAGTGCTAGTACAGGGGGATTTGGCAATCAGCCCCAGCATTTT. Translation: CSASTGGFGNQPQHF.

CDR3 nucleotides: TGTGCCTGGACACTAAACACTGAAGCTTTCTTT. Residues: CAWTLNTEAFF. The chain is built from TRBV30 and TRBJ1-1; D unclear. CDR3 length equals 11 residues. Trimming removed 4 bases at V and 2 bases at J, with 5 bases between. Germline CDR1 and CDR2: GTSNPN and SVGIG (reference sequence). Full variable domain (missing parts from reference TRBV30 and TRBJ1-1): SQTIHQWPATLVQPVGSPLSLECTVEGTSNPNLYWYRQAAGRGLQLLFYSVGIGQISSEVPQNLSASRPQDRQFILSSKKLLLSDSGFYLCAWTLNTEAFFGQGTRLTVV.

The genes are TRBV25-1 and TRBJ2-6; a possible D gene is TRBD2 (6 bases). CDR1 is MGHDK and CDR2 is SYGVNS in the germline V gene. Trimming cost V 7 bases and J 0 bases, with 16 bases left between them. There are 17 residues in the CDR3. CDR3 protein: CASNGQGGPSGANVLTF. CDR3 in DNA: TGTGCCAGCAATGGGCAAGGAGGGCCCTCTGGGGCCAACGTCCTGACTTTC. Full variable domain (outside the CDR3, taken from reference TRBV25-1 and TRBJ2-6): EADIYQTPRYLVIGTGKKITLECSQTMGHDKMYWYQQDPGMELHLIHYSYGVNSTEKGDLSSESTVSRIRTEHFPLTLESARPSHTSQYLCASNGQGGPSGANVLTFGAGSRLTVL.

The chain recombines TRBV4-1 with TRBJ2-3; maybe TRBD2 (5 bases). CDR3 length equals 16 residues. Germline V gene sequence: CDR1 MGHRA, CDR2 YSYEKL. V was pared by 1 base and J by 4 bases, with 15 bases between. The CDR3 loop is CASSQGAWEKADTQYF. CDR3 DNA: TGCGCCAGCAGCCAAGGCGCGTGGGAGAAGGCAGATACGCAGTATTTT.

The rearrangement joins TRBV27 to TRBJ2-2, with a tentative D call TRBD1 (6 bases). Germline V gene lookup returns CDR1 MNHEY and CDR2 SMNVEV (reference sequence). The V end lost 10 bases, the J end lost 6 bases, and 9 bases lay between the germline ends. The CDR3 runs to 11 residues. Here the CDR3 DNA reads TGTGCCACCTCAGGGGCCGGGGAGCTGTTTTTT. Protein sequence: CATSGAGELFF.

This clone was observed a single time. This sequence joins TRBV5-1 and TRBJ2-7; 11 positions match TRBD2. The germline V gene has CDR1 SGHRS and CDR2 YFSETQ. The CDR3 length is 17 residues. J was trimmed by 6 bases and V by 0 bases; bases with no gene match: 11. CDR3 sequence reads: CASSLDVAGGTMGEQYF. The CDR3 coding sequence is TGCGCCAGCAGCTTGGACGTAGCGGGAGGGACGATGGGCGAGCAGTACTTC.

On this clone: The sample carries other DNA sequences with the same CDR3. V is TRBV6-2 or TRBV6-3 and J is TRBJ1-1, with 9 bases aligning to TRBD1. Germline loops: CDR1 MNHEY, CDR2 SVGEGT. V gave up 4 bases and J gave up 4 bases; unmatched junction bases: 7. The CDR3 is 15 residues long. The CDR3 DNA reads as TGTGCCAGCAGTTCGCCCGGGACAGGGTCCACTGAAGCTTTCTTT. It translates to CASSSPGTGSTEAFF.

The chain recombines TRBV5-1 with TRBJ2-5; TRBD2 agrees at 7 bases. This CDR3 spans 16 amino acids. With V trimmed by 3 bases and J by 2 bases, 10 bases remained unmatched. Germline values: CDR1 SGHRS, CDR2 YFSETQ. The CDR3 sequence is CASSSTLTSQQETQYF. CDR3 nucleotides: TGCGCCAGCAGCTCTACGTTGACTAGCCAACAAGAGACCCAGTACTTC.

This clone was seen a single time. This sequence joins TRBV19 and TRBJ2-1; the match to TRBD2 covers 10 bases. This CDR3 contains 16 residues. Looked up from germline, CDR1 is LNHDA and CDR2 is SQIVND (reference sequence). Trimming cost V 3 bases and J 4 bases; bases outside gene matches: 6. The CDR3: CASSIPLAGAYNEQFF. CDR3 DNA sequence: TGTGCCAGTAGTATCCCTCTAGCGGGAGCTTACAATGAGCAGTTCTTC.

This clone was observed once. The chain joins TRBV6-5 to TRBJ2-4; D not resolved. Germline-derived CDR1 and CDR2 are MNHEY and SVGAGI. CDR3 length: 15 amino acids. V shed 6 bases and J shed 2 bases, with 14 bases lying between them. The CDR3 nucleotides read TGTGCCAGCAGCCGCAGACAACCCCCCAAAAACATTCAGTACTTC. The encoded protein is CASSRRQPPKNIQYF.

This chain connects TRBV4-2 to TRBJ1-4; a possible D gene is TRBD1 (6 bases). V was clipped by 1 base and J by 5 bases, with 8 bases between them. Germline values: CDR1 LGHNA, CDR2 YNFKEQ. The CDR3 contains 14 residues. CDR3 nucleotide sequence: TGTGCCAGCAGCCAAGTGACAGGAAATGAAAAACTGTTTTTT. It is translated as CASSQVTGNEKLFF.

This clone occurred once. The rearrangement links TRBV2 to TRBJ1-4, with no clear D. From germline, CDR1 is SNHLY and CDR2 FYNNEI. Trimming cost V 3 bases and J 11 bases, with 7 bases left between them. The CDR3 sequence is 11 residues long. The CDR3 loop reads CASSETGKLFF. As DNA, the CDR3 is TGTGCCAGCAGTGAGACGGGGAAACTGTTTTTT.

V is TRBV11-2 and J is TRBJ2-1; TRBD2 aligns across 9 bases. This CDR3 has 17 residues. CDR1 is SGHAT, CDR2 FQNNGV, per germline. Trimming removed 5 bases from V and 0 bases from J; junction bases left unmatched: 8. The CDR3 loop reads CASSQGILAGSYNEQFF. The CDR3 DNA follows: TGTGCCAGCAGCCAGGGGATACTAGCGGGCTCCTACAATGAGCAGTTCTTC.

This clone was counted once. CDR3 region: CAISGDSKLYNEQFF. The CDR3 bases are TGTGCCATCAGTGGGGACAGCAAACTCTACAATGAGCAGTTCTTC. V usage is TRBV10-3 and J usage is TRBJ2-1; 7 bases match TRBD1. CDR1 is ENHRY, CDR2 SYGVKD, per germline. After removal of 4 bases from V and 3 bases from J, the junction contained 6 bases not matched to a gene. The CDR3 has 15 amino acids.

The chain links TRBV28 to TRBJ2-5; 9 bases line up with TRBD2. The CDR3 is 15 amino acids. With 3 bases clipped from V and 2 bases from J, the junction kept 4 bases outside the gene matches. The V gene's germline CDR1 is MDHEN and CDR2 SYDVKM. The CDR3 DNA follows: TGTGCCAGCAGTTTTATCCTAGCGGGACAAGAGACCCAGTACTTC. Its translation is CASSFILAGQETQYF.

The gene calls are TRBV10-3 and TRBJ2-3, with 8 bases that match TRBD1. The CDR3 runs 16 residues. Trimming at V came to 3 bases and at J to 5 bases, leaving 10 bases not matched to a gene. CDR1 is ENHRY, CDR2 SYGVKD, per germline. CDR3 sequence: CAISDPDRGVLDTQYF. The CDR3 DNA sequence: TGTGCCATCAGTGACCCCGACAGGGGTGTATTAGATACGCAGTATTTT.

The chain employs TRBV11-3 and TRBJ1-1, with D unclear. This CDR3 has 13 residues. Per germline, CDR1 SGHNT and CDR2 YENEEA. V was pared by 8 bases and J by 2 bases, with 12 bases between. CDR3 DNA sequence: TGTGCCAGCGGCGGGTTAATAAACACTGAAGCTTTCTTT. Translating it yields CASGGLINTEAFF.

The gene calls are TRBV13 and TRBJ2-5; maybe TRBD2 (5 bases). The germline V gene has CDR1 PRHDT and CDR2 FYEKMQ (reference sequence). With 5 bases removed from V and 5 bases from J, the gap between germline ends came to 15 bases. The CDR3 runs to 14 residues. The CDR3 protein is CASSRGLNLETQYF. For the CDR3, the DNA is TGTGCCAGCAGCCGCGGACTGAACTTGGAGACCCAGTACTTC. Looking up the rest from reference TRBV13 and TRBJ2-5 gives the full variable domain: AAGVIQSPRHLIKEKRETATLKCYPIPRHDTVYWYQQGPGQDPQFLISFYEKMQSDKGSIPDRFSAQQFSDYHSELNMSSLELGDSALYFCASSRGLNLETQYFGPGTRLLVL.

This chain uses TRBV4-1 with TRBJ2-7, with D perhaps matching TRBD2 (6 bases). Between the trimmed V and J ends, which lost 0 bases and 3 bases, there was a span of 12 bases. Germline-derived CDR1 and CDR2 are MGHRA and YSYEKL. This CDR3 is 15 amino acids long. The CDR3 DNA is TGCGCCAGCAGCCAAGAGGGAGGCGGGAACTACGAGCAGTACTTC. Protein product: CASSQEGGGNYEQYF.

V and J are TRBV28 and TRBJ2-1; 11 bases match TRBD2. V was pared by 3 bases and J by 9 bases, with 7 bases of the junction left unmatched. Germline-derived CDR1 and CDR2 are MDHEN and SYDVKM. This CDR3 spans 15 amino acids. The CDR3 DNA reads TGTGCCAGCAGTTTCGTAGCGGGAGGGCTCGGTGAGCAGTTCTTC. As protein: CASSFVAGGLGEQFF.

The gene calls are TRBV6-6 and TRBJ2-1; possible D gene TRBD2, 6 bases. Germline loops: CDR1 MNHNY, CDR2 SVGAGI (reference sequence). The V gene lost 6 bases and the J gene lost 2 bases, with 14 bases spanning the gap. There are 15 residues in the CDR3. DNA of the CDR3: TGTGCCAGCAGCCTTTTGGAGGGGACCTACAATGAGCAGTTCTTC. Its protein product is CASSLLEGTYNEQFF.

This clone counts as medium-sized. The chain couples TRBV25-1 to TRBJ2-5; no definite D call. Germline V lookup: CDR1 MGHDK, CDR2 SYGVNS. Trimming shortened V by 8 bases and J by 5 bases, and 9 bases separated the two germline ends. The CDR3 has 11 amino acids. CDR3 protein: CASGTVETQYF. Here the CDR3 DNA reads TGTGCCAGCGGTACAGTGGAGACCCAGTACTTC.

As for this clone: Additional DNA sequences in this sample encode the identical CDR3. V gene TRBV28 combines with J gene TRBJ2-1; TRBD2 aligns across 12 bases. V was pared by 7 bases and J by 8 bases, with 0 bases of the junction left unmatched. The CDR3 length is 12 residues. CDR1 MDHEN and CDR2 SYDVKM come from the germline V gene. CDR3 residues: CASTSGRDEQFF. The CDR3 DNA sequence: TGTGCCAGCACTAGCGGGAGGGATGAGCAGTTCTTC.

This rearrangement joins TRBV6-6 to TRBJ2-2, with 9 bases lining up with TRBD1. V was clipped by 5 bases and J by 1 base; unmatched bases: 8. The germline V gene has CDR1 MNHNY and CDR2 SVGAGI (reference sequence). The length of the CDR3 is 17 residues. The CDR3 DNA reads TGTGCCAGCAGTCGACTTCCGGGACAGGGGAACACCGGGGAGCTGTTTTTT. Translating it yields CASSRLPGQGNTGELFF.

V is TRBV3-1 (or the pseudogene TRBV3-2) and J is TRBJ2-7; D may be TRBD1 (6 bases). V lost 6 bases and J lost 0, with 6 bases in between. The CDR3 loop spans 12 amino acids. Germline CDR1 reads LGHDT; CDR2 reads YNNKEL (reference sequence). The CDR3, as DNA: TGTGCCAGCAGAGGGGGCTCCTACGAGCAGTACTTC. Protein product: CASRGGSYEQYF.